Presented here are 28 T cell receptor beta chains from one specimen sequenced in a study of radiation and T cells in renal cell carcinoma. Indicated time point: baseline pretreatment blood. Treatment meaning: 15 Gy SBRT to primary tumor, nephrectomy 4 weeks later. Profiled with immunoSEQ multiplex PCR; TCRdb holds only in-frame clones, not every one. The sample shows about 150,000 clones, around nine tenths of them seen only once. The source was blood, collected from a patient whose treatment included radiotherapy and nephrectomy. These receptors all stem from a woman between 45 and 60 years old with renal cell carcinoma.

This chain's CDR3 is CASSPGWGQGDTEAFF. CDR3 in DNA: TGTGCCAGCAGCCCGGGATGGGGACAGGGGGACACTGAAGCTTTCTTT. This chain uses TRBV7-9 with TRBJ1-1, with 11 bases identical to TRBD1. Germline CDR1 and CDR2: SEHNR and FQNEAQ (reference sequence). The ends lost 5 bases at V and 3 bases at J; junction bases unmatched: 8. The CDR3 has 16 residues.

There are a few counts of this clone. The J gene is TRBJ1-1, the V gene TRBV19; no clear D gene. This CDR3 comprises 11 residues. CDR1 is LNHDA, CDR2 SQIVND, per germline (reference sequence). V gave up 2 bases and J gave up 11 bases, with 9 bases separating them. The CDR3 reads CASSITERAFF. In nucleotides, the CDR3 is TGTGCCAGTAGTATAACCGAGCGGGCTTTCTTT.

The genes are TRBV18 and TRBJ2-2, with D possibly being TRBD1 (5 bases). V lost 5 bases, J lost 4 bases, and 11 bases lay in between. The CDR3 sequence is 14 residues long. Germline V gene data show CDR1 as KGHSH and CDR2 as LQKENI. CDR3 DNA sequence: TGTGCCAGCTCAGTACAGGAGTCCACCGGGGAGCTGTTTTTT. Translation: CASSVQESTGELFF.

With regard to this clone: Other nucleotide sequences in the sample specify the same CDR3. This chain connects TRBV18 to TRBJ2-7; D is possibly TRBD1 (5 bases). CDR3 length: 12 residues. Trimming left V 6 bases short and J 3 bases short, with 9 bases between. Germline CDR1 KGHSH, CDR2 LQKENI. This CDR3 reads CASSRDSYEQYF. For the CDR3, the DNA is TGTGCCAGCTCTCGAGACAGCTACGAGCAGTACTTC.

The chain joins TRBV6-5 to TRBJ1-2; no firm D call. Trimming left V 6 bases short and J 3 bases short, with 17 bases between. The CDR3 runs 15 residues. CDR1 MNHEY and CDR2 SVGAGI come from the germline V gene. CDR3 DNA: TGTGCCAGCAGCCGAGGAATGGAGGTGGACTATGGCTACACCTTC. Translating it yields CASSRGMEVDYGYTF.

This chain joins TRBV19 and TRBJ1-3, with D possibly matching TRBD1 (5 bases). The ends were cut back, 7 bases at V and 4 bases at J, with 20 bases in the middle. Germline lookup yields CDR1 LNHDA and CDR2 SQIVND (reference sequence). This CDR3 is built from 16 residues. CDR3 amino acids: CASKPRSVTEGNTIYF. CDR3 coding DNA: TGTGCCAGTAAGCCCCGATCAGTGACAGAAGGAAACACCATATATTTT.

The gene calls are TRBV5-6 and TRBJ1-2; 10 bases map to TRBD1. CDR3 length: 14 residues. Germline V gene data show CDR1 as SGHDT and CDR2 as YYEEEE. The junction had 4 bases not matched to a gene; V was cut back by 4 bases and J by 4 bases. CDR3 sequence (DNA): TGTGCCAGCAGCCCCCGGACAGGGGGCTATGGCTACACCTTC. Translation gives CASSPRTGGYGYTF.

As DNA, the CDR3 is TGTGCCGGATCCGACAGTAGGGGTGGAAACACCATATATTTT. It specifies CAGSDSRGGNTIYF. The gene calls are TRBV2 and TRBJ1-3, with a possible D match to TRBD1 (5 bases). The CDR3 covers 14 residues. Trimming cost V 11 bases and J 3 bases, with 17 bases left between them. Germline V gene lookup returns CDR1 SNHLY and CDR2 FYNNEI.

This chain joins TRBV6-1 and TRBJ1-4; D is uncertain. CDR3 length equals 13 residues. Germline-derived CDR1 and CDR2 are MNHNS and SASEGT. The V and J ends lost 8 bases and 0 bases respectively, with 7 bases between them. The CDR3 sequence: CASLYSTNEKLFF. The DNA for the CDR3 is TGTGCCAGCCTATATTCAACTAATGAAAAACTGTTTTTT.

This clone was found once. The J gene is TRBJ2-5, the V gene TRBV4-1; D ambiguous. Trimming took 4 bases from V and 2 from J, leaving 11 bases between them. The V gene's germline CDR1 is MGHRA and CDR2 YSYEKL. This CDR3 is 14 amino acids long. The CDR3 DNA is TGCGCCAGCAGCCCCCAACAAAGGCAAGAGACCCAGTACTTC. It translates to CASSPQQRQETQYF.

The sample holds a few counts of this clone. J is TRBJ2-2 and V is TRBV10-3, with 10 positions matching TRBD1. V shed 7 bases and J 6 bases; nucleotides not matched to a gene: 5. Germline V CDR1 and CDR2: ENHRY, SYGVKD. There are 14 residues in the CDR3. The CDR3 region has the DNA TGTGCCATCACCGGGACAGGGGAGTCCGGGGAGCTGTTTTTT. This gives the protein CAITGTGESGELFF.

The chain joins TRBV9 to TRBJ2-6; D gene unclear. Trimming removed 3 bases at V and 0 bases at J, with 16 bases between. CDR1 and CDR2 from the germline V gene are SGDLS and YYNGEE. The CDR3 is 18 amino acids. CDR3 sequence (DNA): TGTGCCAGCAGCGCCCCGACTCTCCCTGACTCTGGGGCCAACGTCCTGACTTTC. Translating gives CASSAPTLPDSGANVLTF.

The J gene is TRBJ2-5, the V gene TRBV9; no clear D. Germline lookup yields CDR1 SGDLS and CDR2 YYNGEE. The V end was cut by 0 bases, the J end by 0 bases, with 9 bases between. The CDR3 is made up of 15 amino acids. DNA for the CDR3: TGTGCCAGCAGCGTAGGTGCAGCGTACCAAGAGACCCAGTACTTC. Translated, it gives CASSVGAAYQETQYF.

The gene calls are TRBV12-5 and TRBJ1-2, with 9 bases fitting TRBD1. V shed 3 bases and J 0 bases; nucleotides not matched to a gene: 8. The CDR3 has 17 residues. The germline gives CDR1 LGHNT, CDR2 FRNRAP. CDR3 protein: CASGFPIGQGSNYGYTF. The CDR3 DNA follows: TGTGCTAGTGGTTTCCCCATCGGACAGGGGTCTAACTATGGCTACACCTTC.

The chain combines TRBV27 with TRBJ2-1; 8 positions agree with TRBD2. There are 16 residues in the CDR3. CDR1 and CDR2 (germline): MNHEY, SMNVEV (reference sequence). V dropped 3 bases and J dropped 3; count of bases not matched to a gene: 7. The CDR3 bases are TGTGCCAGCAGTTTTTATCGGGCGGGGGGCTACAATGAGCAGTTCTTC. It translates to CASSFYRAGGYNEQFF.

The chain links TRBV7-8 to TRBJ1-1, with unresolved D. The CDR3 loop spans 14 amino acids. The V gene lost 4 bases and the J gene lost 1 base, with 10 bases spanning the gap. Germline V gene sequence: CDR1 SGHVS, CDR2 FQNEAQ. CDR3 coding DNA: TGTGCCAGCAGCTCCGGGCCACAGAACACTGAAGCTTTCTTT. Residues: CASSSGPQNTEAFF.

This chain uses TRBV19 with TRBJ1-1, with TRBD1 as a possible D gene (5 bases). Germline CDR1 LNHDA, CDR2 SQIVND (reference sequence). The CDR3 runs 13 residues. V lost 6 bases, J lost 7 bases, and 15 bases lay in between. DNA for the CDR3: TGTGCCAGTAGCCTCAACCCCAGGGTTGAAGCTTTCTTT. This codes for CASSLNPRVEAFF. The variable domain in full, completed from reference TRBV19 and TRBJ1-1, reads DGGITQSPKYLFRKEGQNVTLSCEQNLNHDAMYWYRQDPGQGLRLIYYSQIVNDFQKGDIAEGYSVSREKKESFPLTVTSAQKNPTAFYLCASSLNPRVEAFFGQGTRLTVV.

The rearrangement links TRBV13 to TRBJ2-2; D is uncertain. Trimming removed 8 bases at V and 1 base at J, with 20 bases between. Germline V gene lookup returns CDR1 PRHDT and CDR2 FYEKMQ (reference sequence). This CDR3 has 17 residues. The CDR3 nucleotides read TGTGCCAGCTGTTGCCCGTTGGGGTTAGAGAACACCGGGGAGCTGTTTTTT. Its protein product is CASCCPLGLENTGELFF.

The chain links TRBV5-1 to TRBJ2-1; the D gene is possibly TRBD1 (6 bases). This CDR3 has 14 residues. Trimming cost V 4 bases and J 0 bases, with 8 bases left between them. Germline CDR1 is SGHRS and CDR2 is YFSETQ. CDR3 nucleotide sequence: TGCGCCAGCAGCCGGGACACCTCCTACAATGAGCAGTTCTTC. Amino acids: CASSRDTSYNEQFF. The whole variable domain, filled in from reference TRBV5-1 and TRBJ2-1, reads KAGVTQTPRYLIKTRGQQVTLSCSPISGHRSVSWYQQTPGQGLQFLFEYFSETQRNKGNFPGRFSGRQFSNSRSEMNVSTLELGDSALYLCASSRDTSYNEQFFGPGTRLTVL.

The rearrangement uses TRBV2 and TRBJ2-2, with TRBD1 matching over 10 bases. This CDR3 spans 15 amino acids. Germline CDR1 reads SNHLY; CDR2 reads FYNNEI. The V and J ends lost 3 bases and 4 bases, in that order; junction bases with no gene match: 2. The CDR3 DNA reads as TGTGCCAGCAGTGATTGGACAGGGGGCACCGGGGAGCTGTTTTTT. It is translated as CASSDWTGGTGELFF.

This chain links TRBV9 with TRBJ2-6, with 7 nucleotides matching TRBD1. The CDR3 loop spans 16 amino acids. CDR1 SGDLS and CDR2 YYNGEE come from the germline V gene. Losses at the gene ends were 5 bases for V and 0 bases for J; bases not matched to a gene: 5. The DNA of the CDR3 is TGTGCCAGCAGGGACAGGCCTAGCTCTGGGGCCAACGTCCTGACTTTC. Its protein product is CASRDRPSSGANVLTF.

This chain links TRBV4-2 with TRBJ1-1, with D uncertain. The V end was cut by 3 bases, the J end by 8 bases, with 10 bases between. The length of the CDR3 is 12 residues. CDR1 and CDR2 (germline): LGHNA, YNFKEQ. CDR3 nucleotide sequence: TGTGCCAGCAGCCATTTCAAGCAGGAAGCTTTCTTT. This sequence encodes CASSHFKQEAFF.

This chain links TRBV5-1 with TRBJ1-3; 11 bases are shared with TRBD1. Germline V gene lookup returns CDR1 SGHRS and CDR2 YFSETQ. J lost 2 bases, V lost 4 bases, and 5 bases had no gene match. CDR3 length equals 16 residues. The CDR3 region has the DNA TGCGCCAGCAGCCTAGGACAGGGGGCGGCTGGAAACACCATATATTTT. Residues: CASSLGQGAAGNTIYF.

This chain connects TRBV19 to TRBJ1-2; possibly TRBD1 for D (6 bases). CDR3 length equals 15 residues. Germline lookup yields CDR1 LNHDA and CDR2 SQIVND (reference sequence). The V gene lost 5 bases and the J gene lost 3 bases, with 16 bases spanning the gap. The chain's CDR3 is CASSRPGASDYGYTF. CDR3 DNA: TGTGCCAGTAGTCGGCCAGGGGCTTCGGACTATGGCTACACCTTC.

The chain has TRBV29-1 and TRBJ1-2; 9 nucleotides line up with TRBD1. This CDR3 region has 13 residues. The germline V gene encodes CDR1 SQVTM and CDR2 ANQGSEA. J lost 6 bases, V lost 6 bases, and 8 bases had no gene match. The CDR3 spells CSVDRGARNGYTF. In DNA form, the CDR3 reads TGCAGCGTCGACAGGGGGGCCAGGAATGGCTACACCTTC. Looking up the rest from reference TRBV29-1 and TRBJ1-2 gives the full variable domain: SAVISQKPSRDICQRGTSLTIQCQVDSQVTMMFWYRQQPGQSLTLIATANQGSEATYESGFVIDKFPISRPNLTFSTLTVSNMSPEDSSIYLCSVDRGARNGYTFGSGTRLTVV.

This clone has a handful of counts. The chain carries TRBV11-2 and TRBJ1-2, with 7 positions matching TRBD1. Germline CDR1 is SGHAT and CDR2 is FQNNGV. This CDR3 has 15 residues. V shed 4 bases, J shed 0 bases, and the junction held 5 bases outside the gene matches. The CDR3 DNA reads as TGTGCCAGCAGCTACCGGGACAGCGCTAACTATGGCTACACCTTC. Its translation is CASSYRDSANYGYTF.

This chain joins TRBV7-2 and TRBJ2-2, with TRBD1 matching 7 bases. The V gene's germline CDR1 is SGHTA and CDR2 FQGNSA. This CDR3 is built from 14 residues. V lost 2 bases to trimming and J lost 8 bases; unmatched junction nucleotides: 5. The CDR3 nucleotides read TGTGCCAGCAGCTTAAGCCCGGGACAGGGGGAGCTGTTTTTT. It specifies CASSLSPGQGELFF.

The genes are TRBV28 and TRBJ1-1; 8 nucleotides line up with TRBD1. The length of the CDR3 is 13 residues. CDR1 and CDR2 (germline): MDHEN, SYDVKM. The junction had 5 bases not matched to a gene; V was cut back by 8 bases and J by 3 bases. CDR3 in amino acids: CASSPDRDTEAFF. CDR3 DNA sequence: TGTGCCAGCTCCCCGGACAGGGACACTGAAGCTTTCTTT.